This T cell receptor (beta chain) comes out of a study of cytomegalovirus exposure and HLA in healthy donors. Some clones are missing from TCRdb's copy, which holds only in-frame ones; the method was immunoSEQ multiplex PCR. The sample includes 210,000 or so clones, just over 85% of them seen just once. The V and J ends lost 1 base and 9 bases, in that order; junction bases with no gene match: 7. CDR1 is LGHNA and CDR2 is YNFKEQ in the germline V gene. The CDR3 length is 15 residues. The chain recombines TRBV4-2 with TRBJ1-5; 9 bases match TRBD1. Sample: PBMCs. The receptor comes from a woman aged 18 to 35 in good health and CMV-seronegative. The CDR3 loop is CASSQGEGQGSPQHF. The DNA of the CDR3 is TGTGCCAGCAGCCAAGGGGAGGGACAGGGTTCGCCCCAGCATTTT.